This T cell receptor beta chain was sequenced during a study of shared clonotypes between healthy human individuals. In its sample, this clone was seen once. V shed 5 bases and J shed 5 bases, with 12 bases lying between them. The CDR3 contains 14 residues. CDR1 is SGHNT, CDR2 YENEEA, per germline. Method: immunoSEQ multiplex PCR; TCRdb's copy keeps in-frame clones and lacks some. The table has 450,000 to 500,000 clones, 76% seen once. V gene TRBV11-3 combines with J gene TRBJ2-2; D is possibly TRBD1 (6 bases). The TCR comes from a woman aged 40 to 55 in good health. Some clones in this sample may be carry-over from other donors' samples. The sample taken for sequencing was PBMCs. The CDR3 DNA sequence: TGTGCCAGCAGCCCAGGGGTAGCTACCGGGGAGCTGTTTTTT. Protein product: CASSPGVATGELFF.